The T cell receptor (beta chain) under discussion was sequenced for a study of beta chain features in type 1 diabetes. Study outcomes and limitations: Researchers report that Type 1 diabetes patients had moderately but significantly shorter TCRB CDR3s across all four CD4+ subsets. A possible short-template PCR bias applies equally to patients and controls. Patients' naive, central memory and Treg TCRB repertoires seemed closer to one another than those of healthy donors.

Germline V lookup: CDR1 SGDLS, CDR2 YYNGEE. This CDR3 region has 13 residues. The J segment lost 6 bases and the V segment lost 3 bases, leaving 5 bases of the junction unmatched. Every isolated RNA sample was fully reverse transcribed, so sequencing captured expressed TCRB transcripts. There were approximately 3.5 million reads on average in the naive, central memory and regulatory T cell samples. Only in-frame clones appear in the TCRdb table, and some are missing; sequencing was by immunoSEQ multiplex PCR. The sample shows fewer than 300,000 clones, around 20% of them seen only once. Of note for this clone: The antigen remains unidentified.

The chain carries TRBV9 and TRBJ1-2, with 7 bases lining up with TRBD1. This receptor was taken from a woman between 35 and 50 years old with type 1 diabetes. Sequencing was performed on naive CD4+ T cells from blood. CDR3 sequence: CASSGPTGNGYTF. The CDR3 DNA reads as TGTGCCAGCAGCGGGCCGACAGGGAATGGCTACACCTTC.